This T cell receptor (beta chain) was profiled in a study of cytomegalovirus exposure and HLA in healthy donors (dated by TCRdb to about 2017). About the study as a whole: According to a later analysis, the 120 or so validation repertoires were produced on the same platform as the roughly 600 repertoires of the first cohort. The study aimed to test whether cataloging public T cell receptors could reveal signatures of past pathogen exposure. The study combined high-throughput TCR immunosequencing, statistical association of individual TCRs with disease status, and machine learning to predict cytomegalovirus infection status. Along with the roughly 670-subject first cohort, a separate validation cohort of over a hundred different subjects was used.

Clipping removes 4 bases from V and 7 bases from J, with 4 as the unmatched junction base count. In the germline V gene, CDR1 corresponds to SGHAT and CDR2 to FQNNGV. There are 13 amino acids in the CDR3, from cysteine to phenylalanine inclusive. Only the CDR3 region is kept as DNA, spanning 39 bases read in frame from base 1. For this clone: Its binding antigen is unknown. Within one base of it there is no much larger clone, and no base qualities were kept.

Summary of the overall study and its limitations: Of the cluster scores, approximately 95% were above 0 in a later analysis, which found that TCRs clustered in the first cohort also tended to co-occur in the 95 to 150 validation repertoires. Most TCR sequences were seen in very few donors, while some public TCRs were found in many individuals. It was suggested by the authors that the approach could potentially be generalized to other disease states and immunological phenotypes. All 130 or so repertoires were used to score co-occurrence in the validation cohort in a later analysis, because that analysis had no HLA typing for the cohort. The classifier was reported to diagnose cytomegalovirus status with high specificity and sensitivity in both the original cohort and the validation cohort. In the study, some 160 TCR beta chains were listed as associated with cytomegalovirus. In vitro tests confirmed that three of the cytomegalovirus-associated TCR beta chains recognize cytomegalovirus antigens.

Libraries were constructed by the immunoSEQ multiplex PCR assay. Per the original workflow: To diagnose cytomegalovirus status from the catalog of TCR beta chain sequences, a statistical classification framework was built. As stored in TCRdb, this immuneACCESS dataset retains in-frame rearrangements with V and J assigned. A fraction of the clones does not appear; measured against another copy, unresolved V genes explain less than half of the discrepancy, and the remainder lacks a known reason. V and J calls and clone size are those listed in that table; D and trimming were worked out from the DNA. The sample contains around 300,000 clones, 70% to 90% of them found a single time. Of the sample, approximately 1% falls within the top ten clones. Donors formed part of the validation cohort, which comprised 120 or so subjects and was distinct from the first cohort of under 750 subjects.

The sequence was collected from a woman younger than 30 in good health and CMV-seronegative. The V gene is TRBV11-2 and the J gene is TRBJ2-7, with TRBD1 matching 10 junction bases. Sequences were obtained from PBMCs. CDR3 loop: CASSWGQGREQYF. The DNA is TGTGCCAGCAGCTGGGGACAGGGGCGGGAGCAGTACTTC. Outside the CDR3, residues come from the reference TRBV11-2 and TRBJ2-7 proteins, so the full variable domain is: EAGVAQSPRYKIIEKRQSVAFWCNPISGHATLYWYQQILGQGPKLLIQFQNNGVVDDSQLPKDRFSAERLKGVDSTLKIQPAKLEDSAVYLCASSWGQGREQYFGPGTRLTVT.